The sequence of this T cell receptor (beta chain) was determined in a study of CD8+CD57+ T cells in acquired aplastic anemia. About the research overall: There were 9.5 million to 13 million reads, on average, for CD4+ cells from healthy donors. Notes on the study in general: The study identified 25 to 30 CD8+ CDR3 sequences shared by patients and controls. Patients showed no significant difference from controls in CD8+ Simpson's diversity.

In the case of this clonotype: The antigen remains unidentified.

Genomic DNA, the template, was used for profiling of the TCR beta VDJ and CDR3. TCRdb re-called the reads through MiXCR, storing one row per CDR3 protein. The sample lists fewer than 200,000 distinct CDR3 sequences; roughly 63% were seen once. This CDR3 comprises 13 residues. In germline, CDR1 is LNHNV, CDR2 YYDKDF (reference sequence). With 2 bases removed from V and 11 bases from J, the gap between germline ends came to 14 bases. This TCR was recovered from a human donor in good health. The specimen was sorted CD4+, CD8+, or CD8+CD57+ T cells (not recorded which) from PBMCs. This chain joins TRBV15 and TRBJ2-3; D remains unclear. CDR3 loop: CATSRHSLEEQYF. The CDR3, as DNA: TGTGCCACCAGCAGACACTCCCTCGAGGAGCAGTATTTT.